The clone carrying this T cell receptor beta chain was recorded at least ten times. Antigen unknown. The entry originates in a study of early T cells in non-severe SARS-CoV-2 infection. Study information: Sequencing was performed on bulk RNA from unsorted whole blood, leaving chains unpaired. Whole-study results and caveats: In VDJdb matching, anti-spike CD8 responses were favored while private and CD4 specificities went missing.

Unique molecular identifiers were attached to individual cDNA molecules. One entry per CDR3 protein, called by TCRdb with MiXCR from the 5' RACE reads. The data hold about 60,000 distinct CDR3 sequences, with about 5.6% observed a single time. Germline lookup yields CDR1 LGHNT and CDR2 FRNRAP. CDR3 length: 15 residues. Trimming cost V 0 bases and J 2 bases, with 11 bases left between them. V usage is TRBV12-5 and J usage is TRBJ2-7, with D maybe TRBD1 (6 bases). This receptor was obtained from an adult who was a healthcare worker with PCR-confirmed SARS-CoV-2 infection or an uninfected control (not recorded which). The material sequenced was whole blood. CDR3 DNA: TGTGCTAGTGGTTTGGTACGGGACACTCCCTACGAGCAGTACTTC. Its protein is CASGLVRDTPYEQYF.